Listed here is a single T cell receptor (beta chain). The target antigen is unknown. These data come from a study of cytomegalovirus exposure and HLA in healthy donors. Germline V CDR1 and CDR2: SGHRS, YFSETQ. The CDR3 sequence is 13 residues long. Trimming stripped 4 bases from V and 0 bases from J, with 6 bases between. Regarding the study as a whole: Specificity of a few CMV-associated chains for CMV antigens was verified in vitro. High sensitivity and specificity were reportedly achieved when the classifier diagnosed cytomegalovirus status. The authors enumerated around 150 TCR beta chains as linked to cytomegalovirus.

Profiled with immunoSEQ multiplex PCR; TCRdb holds only in-frame clones, not every one. The sample includes approximately 150,000 clones, about four fifths of them seen just once. The sample consisted of PBMCs. The clonotype originates from a man in his thirties or forties in good health and CMV-seropositive. The J gene is TRBJ2-3, the V gene TRBV5-1, with D tentatively TRBD2 (6 bases). CDR3 in DNA: TGCGCCAGCAGCAGCGGGAGCACAGATACGCAGTATTTT. Amino acids: CASSSGSTDTQYF.